These 13 T cell receptor beta chains share one sample of origin, sequenced in a study of cytomegalovirus exposure and HLA in healthy donors (TCRdb year 2017). The method was the immunoSEQ multiplex PCR assay. TCRdb took this table from immuneACCESS and kept in-frame rearrangements with V and J called. Such tables lack part of the clones; where checked against another copy, unresolved V genes explain under half of the gap, and the rest is unexplained. The sample records approximately 88,000 clones, 84% of which are singletons. Around an eighth of the sample belongs to the ten largest clones. Sequenced sample: PBMCs. All receptors derive from a woman aged 18-30 years in good health and CMV-seropositive.

The chain recombines TRBV18 with TRBJ2-3, with D perhaps matching TRBD1 (6 bases). Germline values: CDR1 KGHSH, CDR2 LQKENI. The CDR3 is 15 amino acids. V shed 2 bases and J shed 0 bases, with 9 bases lying between them. Written as DNA, the CDR3 is TGTGCCAGCTCACCAGGTCAGGGGAGCACAGATACGCAGTATTTT. Its translation is CASSPGQGSTDTQYF.

The chain has TRBV15 and TRBJ1-4; a weak D match, TRBD1 (6 bases). This CDR3 has 14 amino acids. In germline, CDR1 is LNHNV, CDR2 YYDKDF (reference sequence). V shed 0 bases and J shed 10 bases, with 12 bases lying between them. This CDR3 reads CATSRDRTRGKLFF. The DNA of the CDR3 is TGTGCCACCAGCAGAGACCGGACCAGGGGAAAACTGTTTTTT.

This clone was detected a few times. V gene TRBV9 combines with J gene TRBJ2-3, with TRBD2 matching 11 bases. CDR1 and CDR2 from the germline V gene are SGDLS and YYNGEE. The CDR3 covers 15 residues. The trim removed 0 bases at V and 7 bases at J, leaving 4 bases unmatched. DNA of the CDR3: TGTGCCAGCAGCGTAGAACTAGCGGGGGAAAATACGCAGTATTTT. Its translation is CASSVELAGENTQYF.

The chain uses TRBV7-9 and TRBJ1-5; D is perhaps TRBD1 (5 bases). The germline gives CDR1 SEHNR, CDR2 FQNEAQ (reference sequence). Trimming pared 1 base from V and 2 bases from J, leaving 12 bases between. The CDR3 is 16 residues long. Here the CDR3 DNA reads TGTGCCAGCAGCTTAGGGGCAGGGAGGGGCAATCAGCCCCAGCATTTT. This sequence encodes CASSLGAGRGNQPQHF. The full variable domain, rest sourced from reference TRBV7-9 and TRBJ1-5, is DTGVSQNPRHKITKRGQNVTFRCDPISEHNRLYWYRQTLGQGPEFLTYFQNEAQLEKSRLLSDRFSAERPKGSFSTLEIQRTEQGDSAMYLCASSLGAGRGNQPQHFGDGTRLSIL.

The CDR3 here is CASSPSGGLNEQFF. The CDR3 nucleotides are TGTGCCAGCAGCCCTAGCGGGGGGCTCAATGAGCAGTTCTTC. The chain has TRBV9 and TRBJ2-1; 11 bases line up with TRBD2. J gave up 6 bases and V 4 bases, and 3 bases lay outside the gene matches. The CDR3 is 14 amino acids. The germline V gene has CDR1 SGDLS and CDR2 YYNGEE.

This chain connects TRBV19 to TRBJ2-1; TRBD2 matches 8 bases. This CDR3 is 16 amino acids long. Per the germline V gene, CDR1 is LNHDA and CDR2 is SQIVND (reference sequence). The ends lost 4 bases at V and 0 bases at J; junction bases unmatched: 5. CDR3 in amino acids: CASSRERGSSYNEQFF. The DNA for the CDR3 is TGTGCCAGTAGTAGGGAGCGGGGGAGCTCCTACAATGAGCAGTTCTTC.

The V and J genes are TRBV6-6 and TRBJ1-4, with TRBD1 as a possible D gene (5 bases). The V end was cut by 0 bases, the J end by 5 bases, with 13 bases between. This CDR3 has 16 amino acids. Germline V gene sequence: CDR1 MNHNY, CDR2 SVGAGI (reference sequence). The DNA for the CDR3 is TGTGCCAGCAGTTACTCGATTGGGGCCCAAAATGAAAAACTGTTTTTT. It codes for CASSYSIGAQNEKLFF.

The gene calls are TRBV6-6 and TRBJ2-3, with D possibly matching TRBD1 (5 bases). This CDR3 contains 15 residues. CDR1 and CDR2 from the germline V gene are MNHNY and SVGAGI (reference sequence). The V and J ends lost 6 bases and 1 base respectively, with 14 bases between them. CDR3 nucleotide sequence: TGTGCCAGCAGCCCCAGGGCGACGGGCACAGATACGCAGTATTTT. This codes for CASSPRATGTDTQYF.

This chain links TRBV10-3 with TRBJ1-2, with D tentatively TRBD1 (5 bases). V lost 4 bases, J lost 4 bases, and 16 bases lay in between. The CDR3 is made up of 15 amino acids. Germline V gene sequence: CDR1 ENHRY, CDR2 SYGVKD. This CDR3 is CAISATDTPTYGYTF. The CDR3 DNA reads TGTGCCATCAGTGCAACGGACACCCCCACCTATGGCTACACCTTC.

The genes are TRBV2 and TRBJ2-2, with 8 positions matching TRBD2. Germline CDR1 and CDR2: SNHLY and FYNNEI. V shed 2 bases and J 4 bases; nucleotides not matched to a gene: 3. There are 15 residues in the CDR3. The CDR3 sequence: CASSELAGATGELFF. CDR3 in DNA: TGTGCCAGCAGTGAACTAGCGGGCGCCACCGGGGAGCTGTTTTTT.

V and J are TRBV4-1 and TRBJ2-1; D is possibly TRBD1 (6 bases). Deletions cut 6 bases from V and 10 bases from J, with 10 bases between. This CDR3 contains 11 residues. Germline V CDR1 and CDR2: MGHRA, YSYEKL. CDR3 sequence: CASRQGNEQFF. CDR3 in DNA: TGCGCCAGCAGACAGGGTAACGAGCAGTTCTTC.

The J gene is TRBJ1-2, the V gene TRBV4-1; TRBD1 matches 8 bases. Germline CDR1 reads MGHRA; CDR2 reads YSYEKL. V shed 0 bases and J 3 bases; nucleotides not matched to a gene: 0. The CDR3 is made up of 14 amino acids. CDR3 region: CASSQETGDYGYTF. CDR3 nucleotide sequence: TGCGCCAGCAGCCAAGAGACAGGGGACTATGGCTACACCTTC.

The CDR3, as DNA: TGTGCCAGTATTGGGGCCGACCGGGCAGGGGCCAACGTCCTGACTTTC. Translating gives CASIGADRAGANVLTF. The chain recombines TRBV19 with TRBJ2-6; D might be TRBD1 (5 bases). The V end was cut by 7 bases, the J end by 4 bases, with 17 bases between. This CDR3 comprises 16 residues. Germline values: CDR1 LNHDA, CDR2 SQIVND (reference sequence).